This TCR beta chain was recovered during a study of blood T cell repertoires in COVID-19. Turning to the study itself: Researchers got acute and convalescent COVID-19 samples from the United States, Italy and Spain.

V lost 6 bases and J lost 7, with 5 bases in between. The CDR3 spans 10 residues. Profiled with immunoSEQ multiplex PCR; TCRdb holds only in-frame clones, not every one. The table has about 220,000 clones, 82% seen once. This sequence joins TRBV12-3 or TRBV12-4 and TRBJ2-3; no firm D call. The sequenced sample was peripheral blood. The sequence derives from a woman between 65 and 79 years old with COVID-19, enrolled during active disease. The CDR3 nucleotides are TGTGCCAGCAGCTTTAATACGCAGTATTTT. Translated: CASSFNTQYF.